The T cell receptor (beta chain) under discussion was sequenced for a study of blood T cell repertoires in COVID-19. Study-level background: Both acute and convalescent COVID-19 samples were obtained from the United States, Italy and Spain. PBMCs, B-cell-depleted T cells, or T cells provided the cDNA or gDNA that made up the material.

Methods used by the authors: Estimation of nucleated cell counts was performed using reference gene primer amplification. Libraries were prepared by immunoSEQ multiplex PCR; TCRdb keeps only in-frame clonotypes and omits some of them. The DNA gave D and trimming, while V, J and clone size come from that table. The sample consists of 200,000 to 250,000 clones, about 83% of them appearing once. The CDR3 has 13 residues. The germline V gene encodes CDR1 SGHTA and CDR2 FQGTGA. V lost 6 bases, J lost 8 bases, and 14 bases lay in between. Sequencing was done on a sample of peripheral blood. J is TRBJ2-4 and V is TRBV7-3; D perhaps matches TRBD2 (5 bases). This TCR derives from a man aged 55 to 70 who had recovered from COVID-19. CDR3 sequence reads: CASSNRVSDIQYF. The CDR3 bases are TGTGCCAGCAGTAATAGAGTTAGCGACATTCAGTACTTC.